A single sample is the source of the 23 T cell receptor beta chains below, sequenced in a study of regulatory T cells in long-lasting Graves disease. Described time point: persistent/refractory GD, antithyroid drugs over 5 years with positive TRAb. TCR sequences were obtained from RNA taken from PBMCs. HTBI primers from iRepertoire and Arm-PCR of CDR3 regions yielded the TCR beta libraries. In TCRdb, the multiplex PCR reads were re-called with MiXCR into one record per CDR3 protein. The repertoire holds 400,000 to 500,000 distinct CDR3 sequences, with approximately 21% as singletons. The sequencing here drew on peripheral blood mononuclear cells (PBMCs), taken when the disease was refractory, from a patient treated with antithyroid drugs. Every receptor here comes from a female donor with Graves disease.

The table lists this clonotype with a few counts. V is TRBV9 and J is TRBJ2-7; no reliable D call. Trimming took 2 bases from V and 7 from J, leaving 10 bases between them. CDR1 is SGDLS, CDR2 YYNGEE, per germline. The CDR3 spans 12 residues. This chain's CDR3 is CASSVPPGEQYF. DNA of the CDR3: TGTGCCAGCAGCGTCCCCCCTGGAGAGCAGTACTTC.

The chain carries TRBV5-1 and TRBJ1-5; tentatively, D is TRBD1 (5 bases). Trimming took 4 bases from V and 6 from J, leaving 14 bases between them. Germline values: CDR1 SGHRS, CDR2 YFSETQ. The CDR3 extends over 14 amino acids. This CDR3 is CASSPAGVTQPQHF. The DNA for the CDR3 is TGCGCCAGCAGCCCGGCGGGGGTTACTCAGCCCCAGCATTTT.

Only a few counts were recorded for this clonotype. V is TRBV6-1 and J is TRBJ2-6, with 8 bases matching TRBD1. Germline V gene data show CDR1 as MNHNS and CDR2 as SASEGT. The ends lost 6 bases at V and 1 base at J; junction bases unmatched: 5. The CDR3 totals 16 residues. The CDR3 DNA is TGTGCCAGCAGCCGACAGGGGCCATCTGGGGCCAACGTCCTGACTTTC. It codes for CASSRQGPSGANVLTF.

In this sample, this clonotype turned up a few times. The CDR3 region is CSASLAGGIGELFF. The CDR3 region has the DNA TGCAGTGCTAGCTTAGCGGGGGGTATCGGGGAGCTGTTTTTT. The genes are TRBV20-1 and TRBJ2-2; TRBD2 agrees at 10 bases. The CDR3 is made up of 14 amino acids. The germline V gene has CDR1 DFQATT and CDR2 SNEGSKA (reference sequence). Trimming took 3 bases from V and 7 from J; bases not matched to a gene: 5.

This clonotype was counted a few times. The DNA of the CDR3 is TGTGCCAGCTGTCCGGGGTCCTATAATTCACCCCTCCACTTT. Its translation: CASCPGSYNSPLHF. The J gene is TRBJ1-6, the V gene TRBV12-3 or TRBV12-4, with D unclear. The CDR3 has 14 amino acids. V lost 8 bases, J lost 1 base, and 9 bases lay in between.

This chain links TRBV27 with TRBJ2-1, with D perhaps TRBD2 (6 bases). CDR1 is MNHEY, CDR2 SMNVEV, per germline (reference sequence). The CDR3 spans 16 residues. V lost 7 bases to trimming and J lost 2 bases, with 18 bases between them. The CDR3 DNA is TGTGCCAGCATGGCGGGGAGCGGCAGCCCCTACAATGAGCAGTTCTTC. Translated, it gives CASMAGSGSPYNEQFF.

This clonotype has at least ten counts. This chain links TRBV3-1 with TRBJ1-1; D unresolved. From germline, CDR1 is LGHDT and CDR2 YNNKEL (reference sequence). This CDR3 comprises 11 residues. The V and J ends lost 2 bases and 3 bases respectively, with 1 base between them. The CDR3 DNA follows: TGTGCCAGCAGCCAACACACTGAAGCTTTCTTT. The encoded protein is CASSQHTEAFF.

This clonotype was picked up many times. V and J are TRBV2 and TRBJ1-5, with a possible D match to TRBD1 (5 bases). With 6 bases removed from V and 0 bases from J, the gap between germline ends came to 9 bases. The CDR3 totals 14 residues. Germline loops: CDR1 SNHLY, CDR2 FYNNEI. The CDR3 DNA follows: TGTGCCAGCAGAGAGGGGAATAGCAATCAGCCCCAGCATTTT. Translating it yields CASREGNSNQPQHF.

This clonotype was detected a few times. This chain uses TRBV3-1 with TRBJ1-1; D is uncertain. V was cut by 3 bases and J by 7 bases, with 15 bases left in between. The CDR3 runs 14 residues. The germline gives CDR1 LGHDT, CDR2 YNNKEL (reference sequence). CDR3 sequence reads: CASSQETLPGEAFF. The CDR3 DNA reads TGTGCCAGCAGCCAGGAAACTTTACCCGGTGAAGCTTTCTTT. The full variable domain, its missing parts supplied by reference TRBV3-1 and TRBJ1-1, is DTAVSQTPKYLVTQMGNDKSIKCEQNLGHDTMYWYKQDSKKFLKIMFSYNNKELIINETVPNRFSPKSPDKAHLNLHINSLELGDSAVYFCASSQETLPGEAFFGQGTRLTVV.

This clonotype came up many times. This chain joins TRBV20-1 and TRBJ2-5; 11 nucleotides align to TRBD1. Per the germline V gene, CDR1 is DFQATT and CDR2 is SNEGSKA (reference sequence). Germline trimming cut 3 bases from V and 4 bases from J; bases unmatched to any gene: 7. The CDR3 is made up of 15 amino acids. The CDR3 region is CSARTPGQGGETQYF. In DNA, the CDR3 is TGCAGTGCTAGGACACCGGGACAGGGGGGAGAGACCCAGTACTTC.

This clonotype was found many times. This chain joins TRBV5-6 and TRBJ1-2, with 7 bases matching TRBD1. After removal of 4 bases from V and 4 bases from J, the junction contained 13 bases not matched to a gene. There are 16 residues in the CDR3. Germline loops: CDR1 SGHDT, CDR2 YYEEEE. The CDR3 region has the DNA TGTGCCAGCAGCCTGTTGGCCGGGACAGAGGCCTATGGCTACACCTTC. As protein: CASSLLAGTEAYGYTF. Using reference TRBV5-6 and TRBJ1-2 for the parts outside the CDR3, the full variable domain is DAGVTQSPTHLIKTRGQQVTLRCSPKSGHDTVSWYQQALGQGPQFIFQYYEEEERQRGNFPDRFSGHQFPNYSSELNVNALLLGDSALYLCASSLLAGTEAYGYTFGSGTRLTVV.

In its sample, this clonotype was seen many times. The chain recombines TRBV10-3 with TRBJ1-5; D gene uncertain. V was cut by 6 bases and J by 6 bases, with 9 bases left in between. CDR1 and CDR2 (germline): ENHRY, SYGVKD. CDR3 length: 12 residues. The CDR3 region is CAIRDVGQPQHF. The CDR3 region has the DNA TGTGCCATCAGGGACGTAGGTCAGCCCCAGCATTTT.

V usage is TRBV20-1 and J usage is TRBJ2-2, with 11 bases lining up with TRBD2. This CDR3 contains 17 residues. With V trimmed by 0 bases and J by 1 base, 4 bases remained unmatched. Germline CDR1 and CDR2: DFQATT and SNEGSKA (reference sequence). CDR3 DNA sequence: TGCAGTGCTAGAGACCGACTAGCGGGGATGAACACCGGGGAGCTGTTTTTT. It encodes CSARDRLAGMNTGELFF.

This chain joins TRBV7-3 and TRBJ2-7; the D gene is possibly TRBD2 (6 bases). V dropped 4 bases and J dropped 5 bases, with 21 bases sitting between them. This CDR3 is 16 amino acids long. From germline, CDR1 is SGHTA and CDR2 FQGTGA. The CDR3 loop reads CASSSTRGTFPDEQYF. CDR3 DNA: TGTGCCAGCAGCTCGACTAGAGGGACCTTTCCTGACGAGCAGTACTTC.

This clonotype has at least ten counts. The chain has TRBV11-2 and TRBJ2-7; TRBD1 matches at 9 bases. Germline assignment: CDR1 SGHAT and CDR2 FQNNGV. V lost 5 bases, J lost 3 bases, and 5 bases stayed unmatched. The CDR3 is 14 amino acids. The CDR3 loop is CASSLRQGVYEQYF. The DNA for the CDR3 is TGTGCCAGCAGCCTCCGACAGGGGGTCTACGAGCAGTACTTC.

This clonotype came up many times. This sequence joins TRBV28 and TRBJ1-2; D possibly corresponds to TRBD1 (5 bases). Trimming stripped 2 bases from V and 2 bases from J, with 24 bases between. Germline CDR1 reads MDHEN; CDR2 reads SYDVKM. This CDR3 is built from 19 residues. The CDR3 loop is CASSLSLDEFGGWNYGYTF. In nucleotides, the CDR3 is TGTGCCAGCAGTTTAAGTTTGGATGAGTTTGGGGGGTGGAACTATGGCTACACCTTC.

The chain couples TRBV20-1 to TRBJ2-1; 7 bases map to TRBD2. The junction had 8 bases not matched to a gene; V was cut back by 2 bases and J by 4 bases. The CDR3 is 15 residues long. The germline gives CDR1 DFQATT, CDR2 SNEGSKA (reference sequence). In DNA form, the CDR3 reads TGCAGTGCTAGACCCTCTAGCGGAGTTTACAATGAGCAGTTCTTC. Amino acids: CSARPSSGVYNEQFF.

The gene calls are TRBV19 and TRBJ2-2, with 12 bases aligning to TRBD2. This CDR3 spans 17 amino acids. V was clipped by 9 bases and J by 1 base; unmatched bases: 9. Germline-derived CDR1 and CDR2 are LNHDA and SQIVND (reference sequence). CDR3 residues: CASHLWGLAGNTGELFF. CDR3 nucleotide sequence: TGTGCCAGCCACCTCTGGGGACTAGCGGGGAACACCGGGGAGCTGTTTTTT.

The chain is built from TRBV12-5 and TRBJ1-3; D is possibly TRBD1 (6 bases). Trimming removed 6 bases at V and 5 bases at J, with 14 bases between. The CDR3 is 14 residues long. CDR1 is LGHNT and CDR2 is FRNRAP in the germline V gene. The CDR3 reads CASGPQGNRNTIYF. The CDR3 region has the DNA TGTGCTAGTGGCCCACAGGGTAATCGAAACACCATATATTTT.

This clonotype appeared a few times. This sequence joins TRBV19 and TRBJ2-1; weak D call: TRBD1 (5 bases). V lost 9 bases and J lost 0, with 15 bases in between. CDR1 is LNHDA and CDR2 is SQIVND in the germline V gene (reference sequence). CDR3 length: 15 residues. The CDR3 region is CASSPRVSSYNEQFF. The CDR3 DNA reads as TGTGCCAGCAGCCCCAGGGTAAGCTCCTACAATGAGCAGTTCTTC.

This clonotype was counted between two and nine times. The CDR3 DNA reads TGTGCCAGCACCCCAGAGGGAGACGCCGGGGAGCTGTTTTTT. It encodes CASTPEGDAGELFF. The V call is TRBV12-3 or TRBV12-4, the J call TRBJ2-2; a possible D gene is TRBD2 (5 bases). V dropped 7 bases and J dropped 6 bases, with 15 bases sitting between them. This CDR3 is 14 amino acids long.

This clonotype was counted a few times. The CDR3, as DNA: TGTGCCTGGAGTGCCAGGGTTGGCTACACCTTC. Its translation is CAWSARVGYTF. This sequence joins TRBV30 and TRBJ1-2; a weak D match, TRBD1 (5 bases). Deletions cut 1 base from V and 7 bases from J, with 7 bases between. The CDR3 has 11 residues. CDR1 is GTSNPN and CDR2 is SVGIG in the germline V gene (reference sequence). The whole variable domain, remainder taken from reference TRBV30 and TRBJ1-2, is SQTIHQWPATLVQPVGSPLSLECTVEGTSNPNLYWYRQAAGRGLQLLFYSVGIGQISSEVPQNLSASRPQDRQFILSSKKLLLSDSGFYLCAWSARVGYTFGSGTRLTVV.

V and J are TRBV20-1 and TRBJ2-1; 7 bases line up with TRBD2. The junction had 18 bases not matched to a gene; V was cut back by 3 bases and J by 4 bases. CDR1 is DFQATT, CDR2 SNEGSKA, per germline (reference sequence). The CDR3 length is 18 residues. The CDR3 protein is CSASPLGEASGLYNEQFF. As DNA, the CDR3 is TGCAGTGCTAGTCCTCTAGGGGAGGCTAGCGGACTTTACAATGAGCAGTTCTTC.